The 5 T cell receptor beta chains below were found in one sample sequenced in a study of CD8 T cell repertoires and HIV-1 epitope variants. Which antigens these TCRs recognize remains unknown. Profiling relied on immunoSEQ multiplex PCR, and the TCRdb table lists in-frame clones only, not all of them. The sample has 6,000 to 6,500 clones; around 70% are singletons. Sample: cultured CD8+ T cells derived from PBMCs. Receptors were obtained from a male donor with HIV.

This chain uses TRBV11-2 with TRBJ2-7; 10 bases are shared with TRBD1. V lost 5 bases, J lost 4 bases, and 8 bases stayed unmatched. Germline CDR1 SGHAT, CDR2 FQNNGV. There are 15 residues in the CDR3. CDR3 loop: CASSPMDRGAYEQYF. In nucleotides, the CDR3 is TGTGCCAGCAGCCCCATGGACAGGGGGGCTTACGAGCAGTACTTC.

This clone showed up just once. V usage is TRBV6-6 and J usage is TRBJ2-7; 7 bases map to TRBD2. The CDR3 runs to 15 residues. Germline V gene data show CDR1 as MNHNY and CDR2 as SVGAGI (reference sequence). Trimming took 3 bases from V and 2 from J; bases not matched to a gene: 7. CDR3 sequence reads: CASSYLVGLAYEQYF. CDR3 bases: TGTGCCAGCAGTTATTTGGTCGGACTAGCCTACGAGCAGTACTTC.

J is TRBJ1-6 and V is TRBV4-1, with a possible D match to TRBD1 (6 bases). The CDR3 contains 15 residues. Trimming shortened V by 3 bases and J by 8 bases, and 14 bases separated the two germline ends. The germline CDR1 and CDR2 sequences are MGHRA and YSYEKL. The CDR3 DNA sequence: TGCGCCAGCAGCCAGCAGACAGGAGAAGATTCACCCCTCCACTTT. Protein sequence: CASSQQTGEDSPLHF.

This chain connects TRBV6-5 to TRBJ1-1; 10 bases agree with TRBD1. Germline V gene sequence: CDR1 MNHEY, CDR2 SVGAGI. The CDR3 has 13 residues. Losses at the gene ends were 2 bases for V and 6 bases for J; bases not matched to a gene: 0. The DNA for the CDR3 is TGTGCCAGCAGTTACGGGACAGGGGCTGAAGCTTTCTTT. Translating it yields CASSYGTGAEAFF.

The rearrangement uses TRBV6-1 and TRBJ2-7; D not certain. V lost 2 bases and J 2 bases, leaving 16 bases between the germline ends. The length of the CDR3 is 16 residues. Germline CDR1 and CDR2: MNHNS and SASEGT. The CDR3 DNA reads TGTGCCAGCAGTGAACCCCGACGCAGCGAGACCTACGAGCAGTACTTC. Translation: CASSEPRRSETYEQYF.